The present T cell receptor delta chain was sequenced within a study of Vδ1+ human thymocytes. Findings of the study overall: Despite high sort purity, about 20% of thymic T cell receptor delta sequences were Vdelta2. Bulk repertoire data may be misinterpreted because of unexpected Vdelta2 sequences. Thymic TRG and TRD repertoires appeared highly polyclonal, with Gaussian CDR3 length distributions.

Extracted RNA was reverse transcribed into cDNA. Multiplex PCR used pooled V-gene forward primers and a constant-region reverse primer to amplify CDR3s. TCRdb ran CATT on the multiplex PCR reads. Of approximately 25,000 delta-chain clones in the sample, 7.4% were seen once. With regard to this clone: The antigen is not known.

This CDR3 region has 16 residues. Per the germline V gene, CDR1 is TSWWSYY and CDR2 is QGS. Trimming pared 1 base from V and 0 bases from J, leaving 12 bases between. The sorted cells were CD3+ Vdelta1+ Vdelta2- thymocytes from alphabeta-depleted thymus. Sequencing input: Vdelta1+ gamma-delta thymocytes from the thymus. Specified subset: FACS-sorted CD3+ TCRalphabeta- TCRVdelta1+ TCRVdelta2- thymocytes. The chain couples TRDV1 to TRDJ1; D is perhaps TRDD3 (5 bases). The sequence was obtained from a girl under three years old who had congenital heart surgery. Here the CDR3 DNA reads TGTGCTCTTGGGGAACGGATAAGGGACTACACCGATAAACTCATCTTT. Translation gives CALGERIRDYTDKLIF.